Given below is one T cell receptor (beta chain) in context. Its antigen is unidentified. The CDR3 length is 15 residues. The V and J ends lost 5 bases and 8 bases respectively, with 18 bases between them. The germline V gene has CDR1 SGHNT and CDR2 YENEEA. The data originate from a study of sequential checkpoint blockade in melanoma. About the research overall: DNA from 91 pretreatment tumor samples underwent TCRβ immunosequencing. Under 25 patients had tumor biopsies before treatment and at week 13.

The treatment here: randomized to nivolumab then ipilimumab (arm A) or the reverse (arm B). Patients had received no earlier DNA-damaging chemotherapy. Broader study findings: About 30 times likelier clinical benefit followed increased tumor T-cell fraction and clonality.

Measured with immunoSEQ multiplex PCR; TCRdb has only the in-frame clones, and not every one. The data hold 8,000 to 10,000 clones, with less than 25% observed a single time. This sample comprised tumor tissue (inferred from file names), obtained from a patient given nivolumab and ipilimumab in sequence. This receptor was taken from a human donor with melanoma. V usage is TRBV11-3 and J usage is TRBJ2-2; weak D call: TRBD2 (5 bases). The CDR3 region is CASSPRESPMGELFF. The CDR3 nucleotides read TGTGCCAGCAGCCCCCGGGAATCCCCTATGGGGGAGCTGTTTTTT. Complete variable domain (other parts from reference TRBV11-3 and TRBJ2-2): EAGVVQSPRYKIIEKKQPVAFWCNPISGHNTLYWYLQNLGQGPELLIRYENEEAVDDSQLPKDRFSAERLKGVDSTLKIQPAELGDSAVYLCASSPRESPMGELFFGEGSRLTVL.